A selection of T cell receptor beta chains follows, all from one sample in a study of blood T cell repertoires in COVID-19. The table came from immunoSEQ multiplex PCR; TCRdb's copy has only in-frame clones and leaves some out. The sample carries approximately 300,000 clones, around nine tenths recorded once. Source material: PBMCs or T cells enriched from blood (not recorded which). These receptors were collected from a woman aged 30 to 39 who had recovered from COVID-19. Each CDR3 is given with its conserved first and last residue. The order of the fields is J gene, D gene, V gene, CDR3 protein. The D gene is left open where the match is weak.

j_gene: TRBJ2-3; d_gene: .; v_gene: TRBV4-1; CDR3aa: CASSQTTGRSTDTQYF
j_gene: TRBJ1-5; d_gene: .; v_gene: TRBV5-8; CDR3aa: CASSPGHTSNQPQHF
j_gene: TRBJ1-6; d_gene: TRBD1; v_gene: TRBV18; CDR3aa: CASSRQGLSSPLHF
j_gene: TRBJ2-3; d_gene: TRBD2; v_gene: TRBV7-9; CDR3aa: CASSILAGVSPDTQYF
j_gene: TRBJ1-1; d_gene: TRBD1; v_gene: TRBV27; CDR3aa: CASSPRQGMNTEAFF
j_gene: TRBJ1-1; d_gene: TRBD1; v_gene: TRBV30; CDR3aa: CAWDRGIMNTEAFF
j_gene: TRBJ1-4; d_gene: .; v_gene: TRBV7-9; CDR3aa: CASSRGSHYEKLFF
j_gene: TRBJ2-7; d_gene: TRBD1; v_gene: TRBV12-5; CDR3aa: CASGLSPGQGVSYEQYF
j_gene: TRBJ2-7; d_gene: .; v_gene: TRBV28; CDR3aa: CASSLRQGYEQYF
j_gene: TRBJ1-1; d_gene: TRBD1; v_gene: TRBV19; CDR3aa: CASTNRGFGEAFF
j_gene: TRBJ1-6; d_gene: .; v_gene: TRBV6-5; CDR3aa: CASSYDGGSRGSPLHF
j_gene: TRBJ1-3; d_gene: .; v_gene: TRBV14; CDR3aa: CASTPGGVSGNTIYF
j_gene: TRBJ2-1; d_gene: .; v_gene: TRBV7-2; CDR3aa: CASSLLPEANEQFF
j_gene: TRBJ1-1; d_gene: .; v_gene: TRBV5-6; CDR3aa: CASSLGQWKAEAFF
j_gene: TRBJ1-4; d_gene: TRBD1; v_gene: TRBV11-2; CDR3aa: CASSIAGTGNEKLFF
j_gene: TRBJ1-6; d_gene: .; v_gene: TRBV19; CDR3aa: CASSIRTGGSPLHF
j_gene: TRBJ2-7; d_gene: .; v_gene: TRBV6-2/TRBV6-3; CDR3aa: CASSYSLEQYF
j_gene: TRBJ2-3; d_gene: .; v_gene: TRBV20-1; CDR3aa: CSASAVEGELWTDTQYF
j_gene: TRBJ2-1; d_gene: .; v_gene: TRBV7-9; CDR3aa: CASSLGRGSRNEQFF
j_gene: TRBJ1-2; d_gene: TRBD1; v_gene: TRBV15; CDR3aa: CATSRQGVSYGYTF
j_gene: TRBJ2-1; d_gene: TRBD2; v_gene: TRBV10-2; CDR3aa: CASRTSGGDYNEQFF
j_gene: TRBJ1-2; d_gene: TRBD1; v_gene: TRBV9; CDR3aa: CASSVGGQGGYGYTF
j_gene: TRBJ1-1; d_gene: TRBD1; v_gene: TRBV7-6; CDR3aa: CASSLVGTGETEAFF
j_gene: TRBJ1-1; d_gene: .; v_gene: TRBV6-5; CDR3aa: CASNHSEAFF
j_gene: TRBJ1-4; d_gene: TRBD1; v_gene: TRBV6-2/TRBV6-3; CDR3aa: CASSLSSGQRNEKLFF
j_gene: TRBJ1-1; d_gene: .; v_gene: TRBV29-1; CDR3aa: CSYRGGGTEAFF
j_gene: TRBJ2-7; d_gene: .; v_gene: TRBV6-5; CDR3aa: CASSTGTLSYEQYF
j_gene: TRBJ1-3; d_gene: .; v_gene: TRBV5-4; CDR3aa: CASSLESGRGNTIYF
j_gene: TRBJ1-4; d_gene: TRBD1; v_gene: TRBV30; CDR3aa: CAWSVGDRGVEKLFF
j_gene: TRBJ1-1; d_gene: .; v_gene: TRBV7-9; CDR3aa: CASSLVGNTEAFF
j_gene: TRBJ1-4; d_gene: .; v_gene: TRBV27; CDR3aa: CASSAGPSAANEKLFF
j_gene: TRBJ2-5; d_gene: .; v_gene: TRBV5-1; CDR3aa: CASSLVETQETQYF
j_gene: TRBJ2-1; d_gene: .; v_gene: TRBV19; CDR3aa: CASSLSGPRGEQFF
j_gene: TRBJ1-2; d_gene: .; v_gene: TRBV30; CDR3aa: CVWTPEPYGYTF
j_gene: TRBJ1-1; d_gene: .; v_gene: TRBV4-3; CDR3aa: CASSPGHGGGSTEAFF